This T cell receptor (beta chain) emerged from a study of blood T cells in healthy people across ages. A second about 7 to 11 cycle PCR used barcoded and J-beta primers. Using its own MiXCR run on the 5' RACE reads, TCRdb lists one record per CDR3 protein. Among about 970,000 distinct CDR3 sequences listed, about 53% were seen once. The sample was blood. This sequence was found in a woman aged 55-75 years in good health.

CDR3 sequence reads: CASSLVWGLAGGVNEQFF. DNA of the CDR3: TGTGCCAGCAGCTTAGTTTGGGGTCTAGCGGGAGGGGTCAATGAGCAGTTCTTC. The chain recombines TRBV7-2 with TRBJ2-1; 12 bases line up with TRBD2. Trimming cost V 1 base and J 6 bases; bases outside gene matches: 10. This CDR3 contains 18 residues. Germline assignment: CDR1 SGHTA and CDR2 FQGNSA.